This entry lists 5 T cell receptor beta chains sequenced from one sample in a study of blood T cell repertoires in COVID-19. This table comes from immunoSEQ multiplex PCR, and its TCRdb copy is limited to in-frame clones, with some not included. In the table there are about 150,000 clones, around 84% of which are singletons. Sequenced input: peripheral blood. These receptors originate from an older man with acute or convalescent COVID-19.

V and J are TRBV19 and TRBJ2-3; 8 bases match TRBD1. This CDR3 is built from 15 residues. V lost 3 bases to trimming and J lost 1 base; unmatched junction nucleotides: 3. Germline CDR1 and CDR2: LNHDA and SQIVND (reference sequence). CDR3 coding DNA: TGTGCCAGTAGTATCGGACAGGGAGGCACAGATACGCAGTATTTT. It specifies CASSIGQGGTDTQYF.

The gene calls are TRBV19 and TRBJ2-2; tentatively, D is TRBD1 (7 bases). The length of the CDR3 is 16 residues. Germline CDR1 reads LNHDA; CDR2 reads SQIVND (reference sequence). V shed 3 bases and J shed 2 bases, with 13 bases lying between them. The CDR3 sequence is CASSIGGGRNTGELFF. Here the CDR3 DNA reads TGTGCCAGTAGTATCGGAGGGGGCCGAAACACCGGGGAGCTGTTTTTT.

The count of this clone is one. The chain combines TRBV7-9 with TRBJ1-5; possible D gene TRBD1, 6 bases. Germline V CDR1 and CDR2: SEHNR, FQNEAQ (reference sequence). Trimming took off 1 base at V and 7 bases at J, with 17 bases between the two ends. This CDR3 spans 16 amino acids. The CDR3, as DNA: TGTGCCAGCAGCTTAGGGGAACAGGGTCAGGGGCAGCCCCAGCATTTT. Protein product: CASSLGEQGQGQPQHF.

The rearrangement joins TRBV7-2 to TRBJ2-5; TRBD1 matches at 8 bases. Trimming cost V 5 bases and J 3 bases; bases outside gene matches: 5. CDR1 and CDR2 from the germline V gene are SGHTA and FQGNSA. The CDR3 covers 14 residues. CDR3 DNA: TGTGCCAGCAGCCTCGGGACAGGAAAAGAGACCCAGTACTTC. This translates into CASSLGTGKETQYF.

The chain has TRBV12-3 or TRBV12-4 and TRBJ2-4; D is undetermined. CDR3 length: 11 amino acids. V was clipped by 4 bases and J by 4 bases, with 2 bases between them. The DNA of the CDR3 is TGTGCCAGCAGTTCGAAAAACATTCAGTACTTC. As protein: CASSSKNIQYF.